This is a list of T cell receptor beta chains from one sample in a study of cytomegalovirus exposure and HLA in healthy donors. Profiled with immunoSEQ multiplex PCR; TCRdb holds only in-frame clones, not every one. The sample lists approximately 57,000 clones, over 85% occurring once. Sample: PBMCs. Receptor source: a woman aged 18-29 years in good health and CMV-seronegative. The CDR3 runs from the conserved cysteine through the conserved F or W.

cdr3_aa j_call v_call
CAISDAAEEPQHF TRBJ1-5 TRBV10-3
CASSPGPGEQYF TRBJ2-7 TRBV18
CASSLVGALAVDEQYF TRBJ2-7 TRBV5-6
CASSPQTGPQETQYF TRBJ2-5 TRBV9
CASTKDRGSRSTEAFF TRBJ1-1 TRBV19
CASSRITSGLYNEQFF TRBJ2-1 TRBV5-7
CATLNRRGSGNTIYF TRBJ1-3 TRBV6-5
CASSERDRYTEAFF TRBJ1-1 TRBV2
CASSARGGPHGYTF TRBJ1-2 TRBV27
CASSLRDTYTEAFF TRBJ1-1 TRBV7-6
CASSSNGLAGVVGELFF TRBJ2-2 TRBV9
CASTAGIHGYTF TRBJ1-2 TRBV7-8
CAISESNLGGEQFF TRBJ2-1 TRBV10-3
CASARQGGMDGYTF TRBJ1-2 TRBV2
CASSAGGGRTEAFF TRBJ1-1 TRBV7-8
CASSLERDQYF TRBJ2-5 TRBV11-3
CASRPTSGNTIYF TRBJ1-3 TRBV9
CASSSPRAYNEQFF TRBJ2-1 TRBV5-4
CAIAGGGTYEQYF TRBJ2-7 TRBV10-3
CASSPIDRRSFCYTF TRBJ1-2 TRBV6-9
CASSVLAIGGNSYNEQFF TRBJ2-1 TRBV9
CASSRDRSTGNTIYF TRBJ1-3 TRBV7-8
CASSDGTSGTDTQYF TRBJ2-3 TRBV6-4
CASSLGGGYTF TRBJ1-2 TRBV11-2
CASSATGDTQYF TRBJ2-3 TRBV7-9
CASSSSGRVQETQYF TRBJ2-5 TRBV5-1
CASSPALGAPYNEQFF TRBJ2-1 TRBV5-4
CASSPQGTNEKLFF TRBJ1-4 TRBV5-1
CASSYSGLWETQYF TRBJ2-5 TRBV6-5
CASSAGLTRPMNTEAFF TRBJ1-1 TRBV6-1
CASSPPTGGGRKAFF TRBJ1-1 TRBV18
CASSLGGGQYSNQPQHF TRBJ1-5 TRBV7-9
CASSAGLAAGKWFF TRBJ2-1 TRBV10-2
CASSLRAGIAETQYF TRBJ2-5 TRBV7-9
CVRSLGLQEAFF TRBJ1-1 TRBV7-5
CASSGSWAGELFF TRBJ2-2 TRBV19
CASSVWDRDNEQFF TRBJ2-1 TRBV9
CASSFLLQRASTGELFF TRBJ2-2 TRBV5-4
CASSLAGTGVGEQFF TRBJ2-1 TRBV5-1
CASSRTGFGYTF TRBJ1-2 TRBV7-9
CASSVSSGGEDTQYF TRBJ2-3 TRBV6-1
CASSPQGQGSYEQYF TRBJ2-7 TRBV18
CASSVAGGPNEQFF TRBJ2-1 TRBV11-2
CASSLDRGYEQYF TRBJ2-7 TRBV5-4
CASSQGTSVTNTGELFF TRBJ2-2 TRBV19
CASSFRTSGSQETQYF TRBJ2-5 TRBV13
CSVEGGLAGGSTGELFF TRBJ2-2 TRBV29-1
CASSLSGQDYGYTF TRBJ1-2 TRBV5-1
CASSVGSSGKHNEQFF TRBJ2-1 TRBV9
CASSLNGLAVSSYNEQFF TRBJ2-1 TRBV11-3
CASSLSPGQGLGGYTF TRBJ1-2 TRBV11-3
CASSEARRLGELFF TRBJ2-2 TRBV6-1